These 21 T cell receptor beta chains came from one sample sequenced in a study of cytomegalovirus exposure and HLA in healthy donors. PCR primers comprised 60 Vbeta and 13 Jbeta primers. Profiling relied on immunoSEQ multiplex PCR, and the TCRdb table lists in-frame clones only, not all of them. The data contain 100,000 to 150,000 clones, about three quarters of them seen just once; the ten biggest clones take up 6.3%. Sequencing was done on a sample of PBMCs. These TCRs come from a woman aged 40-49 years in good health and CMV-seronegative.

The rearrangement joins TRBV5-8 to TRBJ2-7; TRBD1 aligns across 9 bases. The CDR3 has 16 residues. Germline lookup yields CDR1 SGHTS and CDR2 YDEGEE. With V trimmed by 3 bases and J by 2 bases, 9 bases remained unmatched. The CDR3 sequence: CASSWLGTGLAYEQYF. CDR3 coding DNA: TGTGCCAGCAGCTGGTTAGGGACAGGGTTGGCCTACGAGCAGTACTTC. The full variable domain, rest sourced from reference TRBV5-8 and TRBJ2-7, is EAGVTQSPTHLIKTRGQQATLRCSPISGHTSVYWYQQALGLGLQFLLWYDEGEERNRGNFPPRFSGRQFPNYSSELNVNALELEDSALYLCASSWLGTGLAYEQYFGPGTRLTVT.

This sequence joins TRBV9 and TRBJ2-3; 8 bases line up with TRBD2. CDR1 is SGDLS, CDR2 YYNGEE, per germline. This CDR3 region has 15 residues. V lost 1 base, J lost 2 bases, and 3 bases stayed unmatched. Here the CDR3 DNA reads TGTGCCAGCAGCGTAAACGGGAGGGCCACAGATACGCAGTATTTT. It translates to CASSVNGRATDTQYF. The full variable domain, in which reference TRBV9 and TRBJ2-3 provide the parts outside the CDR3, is DSGVTQTPKHLITATGQRVTLRCSPRSGDLSVYWYQQSLDQGLQFLIQYYNGEERAKGNILERFSAQQFPDLHSELNLSSLELGDSALYFCASSVNGRATDTQYFGPGTRLTVL.

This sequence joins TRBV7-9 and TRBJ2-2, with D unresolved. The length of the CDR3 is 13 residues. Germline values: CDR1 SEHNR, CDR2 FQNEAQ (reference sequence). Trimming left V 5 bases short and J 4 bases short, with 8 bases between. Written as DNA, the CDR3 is TGTGCCAGCAGCCCTAGAGGCACCGGGGAGCTGTTTTTT. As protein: CASSPRGTGELFF.

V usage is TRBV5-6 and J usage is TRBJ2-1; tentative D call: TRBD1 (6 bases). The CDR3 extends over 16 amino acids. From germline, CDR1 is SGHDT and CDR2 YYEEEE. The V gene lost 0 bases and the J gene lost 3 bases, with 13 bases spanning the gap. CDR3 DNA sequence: TGTGCCAGCAGCTTGGATTTGGACAGCGGCTACAATGAGCAGTTCTTC. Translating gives CASSLDLDSGYNEQFF.

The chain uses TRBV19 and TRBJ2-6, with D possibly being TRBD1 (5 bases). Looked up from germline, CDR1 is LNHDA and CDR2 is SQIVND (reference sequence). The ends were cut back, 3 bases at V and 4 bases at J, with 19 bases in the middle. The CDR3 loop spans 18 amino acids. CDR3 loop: CASSIDAGRIRGANVLTF. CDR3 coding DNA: TGTGCCAGTAGTATTGATGCAGGGCGGATTAGAGGGGCCAACGTCCTGACTTTC.

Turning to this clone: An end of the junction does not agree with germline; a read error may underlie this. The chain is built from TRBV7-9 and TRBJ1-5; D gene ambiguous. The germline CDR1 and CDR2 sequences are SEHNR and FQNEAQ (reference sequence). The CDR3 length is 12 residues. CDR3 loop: CSSSLTDQPQHF. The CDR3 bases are TGTTCCAGCAGCTTAACGGATCAGCCCCAGCATTTT.

The CDR3 bases are TGTGCCAGCAGTTTCGGGACTAGTTTCTTCAATGAGCAGTTCTTC. Translated: CASSFGTSFFNEQFF. V gene TRBV27 combines with J gene TRBJ2-1, with 8 bases fitting TRBD2. V trimming: 3 bases; J trimming: 6 bases; junction bases outside the gene matches: 7. Germline-derived CDR1 and CDR2 are MNHEY and SMNVEV (reference sequence). The CDR3 length is 15 residues.

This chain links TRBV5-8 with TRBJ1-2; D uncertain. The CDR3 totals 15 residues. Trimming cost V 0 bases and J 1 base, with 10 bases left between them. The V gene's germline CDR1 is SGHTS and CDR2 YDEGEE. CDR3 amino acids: CASSLGLMVNYGYTF. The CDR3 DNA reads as TGTGCCAGCAGCTTGGGACTCATGGTTAACTATGGCTACACCTTC.

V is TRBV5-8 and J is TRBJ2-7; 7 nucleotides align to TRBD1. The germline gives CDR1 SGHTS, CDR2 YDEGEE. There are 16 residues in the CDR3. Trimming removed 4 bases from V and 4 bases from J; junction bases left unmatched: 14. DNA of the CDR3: TGTGCCAGCAGCATCCTGACAGGGACGGTTGGGTACGAGCAGTACTTC. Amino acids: CASSILTGTVGYEQYF. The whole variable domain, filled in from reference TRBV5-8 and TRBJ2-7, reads EAGVTQSPTHLIKTRGQQATLRCSPISGHTSVYWYQQALGLGLQFLLWYDEGEERNRGNFPPRFSGRQFPNYSSELNVNALELEDSALYLCASSILTGTVGYEQYFGPGTRLTVT.

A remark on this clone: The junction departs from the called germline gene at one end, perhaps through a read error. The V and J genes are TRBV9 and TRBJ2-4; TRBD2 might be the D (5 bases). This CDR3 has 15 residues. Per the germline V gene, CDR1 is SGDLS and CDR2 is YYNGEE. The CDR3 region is CASSVGGEAKNSQYF. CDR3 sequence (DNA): TGTGCCAGCAGCGTAGGGGGAGAAGCCAAAAACAGTCAGTACTTC.

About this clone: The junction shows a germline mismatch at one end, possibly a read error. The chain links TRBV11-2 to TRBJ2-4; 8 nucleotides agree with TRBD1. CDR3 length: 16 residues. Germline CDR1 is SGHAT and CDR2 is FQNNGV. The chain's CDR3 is CASSPGQVIAKNSQYF. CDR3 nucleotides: TGTGCCAGCAGCCCGGGACAGGTTATAGCCAAAAACAGTCAGTACTTC.

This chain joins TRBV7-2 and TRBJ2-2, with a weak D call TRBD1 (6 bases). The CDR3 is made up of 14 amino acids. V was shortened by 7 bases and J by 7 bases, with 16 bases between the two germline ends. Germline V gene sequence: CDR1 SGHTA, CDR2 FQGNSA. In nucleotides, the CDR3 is TGTGCCAGCATAACATCGTTAGGGGGCGGGGAGCTGTTTTTT. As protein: CASITSLGGGELFF.

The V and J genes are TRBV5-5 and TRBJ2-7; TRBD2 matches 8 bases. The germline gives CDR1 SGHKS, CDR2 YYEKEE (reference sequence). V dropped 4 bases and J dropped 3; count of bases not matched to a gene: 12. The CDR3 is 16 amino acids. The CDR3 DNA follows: TGTGCCAGCAGCCCCCGCCCTCCTACTAGCGGCTACGAGCAGTACTTC. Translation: CASSPRPPTSGYEQYF.

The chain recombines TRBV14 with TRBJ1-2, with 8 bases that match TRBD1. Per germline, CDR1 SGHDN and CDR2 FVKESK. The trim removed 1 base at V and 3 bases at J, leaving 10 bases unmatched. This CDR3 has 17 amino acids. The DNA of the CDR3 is TGTGCCAGCAGCCAAGGAGGATTGGACAGGGCGGACTATGGCTACACCTTC. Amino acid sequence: CASSQGGLDRADYGYTF. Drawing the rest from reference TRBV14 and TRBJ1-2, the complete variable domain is EAGVTQFPSHSVIEKGQTVTLRCDPISGHDNLYWYRRVMGKEIKFLLHFVKESKQDESGMPNNRFLAERTGGTYSTLKVQPAELEDSGVYFCASSQGGLDRADYGYTFGSGTRLTVV.

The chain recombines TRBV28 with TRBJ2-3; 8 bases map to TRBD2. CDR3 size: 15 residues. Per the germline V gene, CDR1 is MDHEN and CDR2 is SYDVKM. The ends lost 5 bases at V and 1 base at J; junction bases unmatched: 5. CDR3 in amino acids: CASSSPGGGTDTQYF. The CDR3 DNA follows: TGTGCCAGCAGTAGTCCGGGAGGGGGCACAGATACGCAGTATTTT.

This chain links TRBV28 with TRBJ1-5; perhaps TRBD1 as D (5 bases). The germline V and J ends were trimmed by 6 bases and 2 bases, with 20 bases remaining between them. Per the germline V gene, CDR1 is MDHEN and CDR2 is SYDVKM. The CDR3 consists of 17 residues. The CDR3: CASSFFGGEIGNQPQHF. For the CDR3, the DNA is TGTGCCAGCAGCTTTTTCGGGGGGGAGATCGGCAATCAGCCCCAGCATTTT.

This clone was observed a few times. The CDR3 region is CASSSPVTDTQYF. DNA of the CDR3: TGTGCCAGCAGTTCACCGGTCACAGATACGCAGTATTTT. The chain links TRBV28 to TRBJ2-3; D uncertain. The germline V gene encodes CDR1 MDHEN and CDR2 SYDVKM. This CDR3 has 13 residues. With 4 bases removed from V and 2 bases from J, the gap between germline ends came to 7 bases.

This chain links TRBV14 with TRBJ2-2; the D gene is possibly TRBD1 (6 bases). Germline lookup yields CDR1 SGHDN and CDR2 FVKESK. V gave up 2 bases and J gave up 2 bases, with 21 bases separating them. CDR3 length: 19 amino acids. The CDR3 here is CASSQRLLWGQRNTGELFF. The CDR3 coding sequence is TGTGCCAGCAGCCAACGATTGCTTTGGGGGCAGAGAAACACCGGGGAGCTGTTTTTT. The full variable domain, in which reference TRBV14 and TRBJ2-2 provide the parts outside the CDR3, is EAGVTQFPSHSVIEKGQTVTLRCDPISGHDNLYWYRRVMGKEIKFLLHFVKESKQDESGMPNNRFLAERTGGTYSTLKVQPAELEDSGVYFCASSQRLLWGQRNTGELFFGEGSRLTVL.

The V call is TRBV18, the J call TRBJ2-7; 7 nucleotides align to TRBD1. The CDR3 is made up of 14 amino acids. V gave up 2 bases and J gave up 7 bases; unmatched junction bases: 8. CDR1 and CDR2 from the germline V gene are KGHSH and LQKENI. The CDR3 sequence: CASSPAGTAFEQYF. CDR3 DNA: TGTGCCAGCTCACCAGCCGGGACAGCTTTTGAGCAGTACTTC.

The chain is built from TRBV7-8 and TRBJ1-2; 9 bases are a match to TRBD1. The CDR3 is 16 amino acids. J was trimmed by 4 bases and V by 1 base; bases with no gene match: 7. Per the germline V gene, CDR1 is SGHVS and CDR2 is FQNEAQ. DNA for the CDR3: TGTGCCAGCAGCTTAGGGACAGGGGCGGATGGCTATGGCTACACCTTC. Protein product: CASSLGTGADGYGYTF.

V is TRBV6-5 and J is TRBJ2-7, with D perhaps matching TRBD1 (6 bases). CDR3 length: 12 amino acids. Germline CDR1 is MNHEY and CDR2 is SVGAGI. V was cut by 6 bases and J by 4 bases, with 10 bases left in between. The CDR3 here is CASSRTAYEQYF. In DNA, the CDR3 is TGTGCCAGCAGCCGGACAGCTTACGAGCAGTACTTC.